This TCR beta chain is drawn from a study of shared clonotypes between healthy human individuals. Turning to this clone: Its antigen is not identified.

Findings and caveats of the study: When compared with the clonotypes that were shared by all four sorted-subset donors, the non-shared clonotypes turned out to have lower generation probabilities.

Deep was the level at which the assay was run. The protocol was immunoSEQ multiplex PCR, while the TCRdb copy is restricted to in-frame clones and leaves out a portion. The table has a few hundred thousand clones, 50% to 75% seen once. Per germline, CDR1 MNHEY and CDR2 SVGAGI. V lost 4 bases and J lost 2, with 15 bases in between. The length of the CDR3 is 16 residues. Splitting the CD4+ cells yielded a CD45RA+ naive subset and a CD45RA-negative memory subset. The sequenced sample consisted of memory CD4+ T cells sorted from blood. The sample's subset: CD45RA-negative fraction. The sequence came from a man under 40 in good health. The rearrangement links TRBV6-5 to TRBJ2-1, with D possibly matching TRBD1 (6 bases). The CDR3 is CASSSRGAGPYNEQFF. In DNA form, the CDR3 reads TGTGCCAGCAGTTCCAGGGGTGCAGGGCCCTACAATGAGCAGTTCTTC.